This TCR beta chain came from a study of technical replicates of blood from a few donors. Produced via immunoSEQ multiplex PCR; TCRdb's table is partial and in-frame only. The sample carries 55,000 to 80,000 clones, roughly 90% recorded once. The CDR3 sequence is 13 residues long. Trimming took 9 bases from V and 4 from J, leaving 15 bases between them. CDR1 and CDR2 (germline): SGHVS, FQNEAQ. This receptor was taken from a human donor in good health. Sequenced material: T cells isolated from PBMCs. V is TRBV7-8 and J is TRBJ1-2, with a weak D call TRBD1 (6 bases). The CDR3 protein is CASSGESGYGYTF. Here the CDR3 DNA reads TGTGCCAGTTCAGGGGAGTCGGGCTATGGCTACACCTTC.